A selection of T cell receptor beta chains follows, all from one sample in a study of shared clonotypes between healthy human individuals. Here immunoSEQ multiplex PCR was the method, and the copy in TCRdb shows in-frame clones only, minus some. This sample has millions of clones, with over 85% found just once. Sequenced: naive CD4+ T cells sorted from blood. Receptors originate from a man aged 18 to 35 in good health. The CDR3 runs from the conserved cysteine through the conserved F or W. The D gene is left open where the match is weak. A row's size may be missing; if present it is once, few, many or a size class.

D	J	V	size	CDR3	DNA
NA	TRBJ2-7	TRBV10-3	NA	CAISGQGSSYEQYF	TGTGCCATTAGCGGGCAGGGGAGCTCCTACGAGCAGTACTTC
TRBD1	TRBJ1-3	TRBV30	once	CAWSQTGGTGNTIYF	TGTGCCTGGAGCCAGACAGGGGGAACTGGAAACACCATATATTTT
NA	TRBJ1-6	TRBV30	NA	CAWSGDGVASPLHF	TGTGCCTGGAGTGGTGATGGGGTGGCTTCACCCCTCCACTTT
NA	TRBJ2-2	TRBV30	NA	CAWSEPRGIWGELFF	TGTGCCTGGAGTGAGCCGAGAGGGATCTGGGGGGAGCTGTTTTTT
NA	TRBJ1-1	TRBV5-1	NA	CASSWDGGYEAFF	TGCGCCAGCAGCTGGGACGGAGGATATGAAGCTTTCTTT
TRBD1	TRBJ1-2	TRBV19	NA	CASRDRGIHGYTF	TGTGCCAGCCGGGACAGGGGAATCCATGGCTACACCTTC
NA	TRBJ1-5	TRBV7-8	NA	CASSLDPGASNQPQHF	TGTGCCAGCAGCTTAGATCCCGGAGCTAGCAATCAGCCCCAGCATTTT
NA	TRBJ2-7	TRBV6-1	NA	CASSETTVEQYF	TGTGCCAGCAGTGAAACGACCGTCGAGCAGTACTTC
TRBD1	TRBJ2-1	TRBV30	NA	CACQGQTYNEQFF	TGTGCCTGCCAGGGACAGACTTACAATGAGCAGTTCTTC
NA	TRBJ2-2	TRBV25-1	NA	CASSRDFNTGELFF	TGTGCCAGCAGCCGGGACTTTAACACCGGGGAGCTGTTTTTT
TRBD2	TRBJ2-3	TRBV6-1	NA	CASSEAAGGPDTQYF	TGTGCCAGCAGTGAAGCTGCGGGAGGGCCAGATACGCAGTATTTT
NA	TRBJ1-1	TRBV4-1	NA	CASSQDGLGQVLTEAFF	TGCGCCAGCAGCCAAGATGGACTTGGGCAGGTTTTGACTGAAGCTTTCTTT
NA	TRBJ2-5	TRBV28	once	CASSSLETQYF	TGTGCCAGCAGTTCACTGGAGACCCAGTACTTC
NA	TRBJ1-2	TRBV4-3	NA	CASSQDPTGKYGYTF	TGCGCCAGCAGCCAAGATCCTACGGGGAAATATGGCTACACCTTC
TRBD1	TRBJ2-1	TRBV7-9	NA	CASSHPGQTYNEQFF	TGTGCCAGCAGCCATCCGGGACAGACCTACAATGAGCAGTTCTTC
NA	TRBJ2-7	TRBV6-1	once	CASSERPPWPYEQYF	TGTGCCAGCAGTGAAAGGCCCCCCTGGCCTTACGAGCAGTACTTC
NA	TRBJ1-1	TRBV14	NA	CASSPPQGNTEAFF	TGTGCCAGCAGCCCCCCCCAGGGAAACACTGAAGCTTTCTTT
NA	TRBJ1-5	TRBV30	NA	CAWSVFPSNARDQPQHF	TGTGCCTGGAGTGTATTCCCCTCCAATGCGCGCGATCAGCCCCAGCATTTT
NA	TRBJ1-6	TRBV28	NA	CASSSPSGGNSPLHF	TGTGCCAGCAGTTCCCCTTCGGGGGGGAATTCACCCCTCCACTTT
TRBD1	TRBJ1-1	TRBV18	NA	CASSPSTGDTEAFF	TGTGCCAGCTCACCGTCGACAGGGGACACTGAAGCTTTCTTT
TRBD1	TRBJ1-6	TRBV4-1	NA	CASSPDRVGSPLHF	TGCGCCAGCAGCCCGGACAGGGTCGGTTCACCCCTCCACTTT
NA	TRBJ1-2	TRBV28	NA	CASSLRSGGTNYGYTF	TGTGCCAGCAGTTTGAGGAGTGGCGGGACTAACTATGGCTACACCTTC
NA	TRBJ2-5	TRBV7-9	NA	CASTRTVPEETQYF	TGTGCCAGCACGCGGACAGTCCCAGAAGAGACCCAGTACTTC
TRBD1	TRBJ1-6	TRBV5-4	NA	CASSLWDRVDSPLHF	TGTGCCAGCAGCTTGTGGGACAGGGTGGACTCACCCCTCCACTTT
TRBD1	TRBJ1-1	TRBV5-1	NA	CASSLRGTENTEAFF	TGCGCCAGCAGCTTGAGAGGGACAGAGAACACTGAAGCTTTCTTT
NA	TRBJ2-7	TRBV7-6	NA	CASSLPGTYEQYF	TGTGCCAGCAGCTTGCCCGGGACCTACGAGCAGTACTTC
NA	TRBJ1-6	TRBV28	NA	CASSSDGRKNSPLHF	TGTGCCAGCAGTTCGGACGGAAGAAAAAATTCACCCCTCCACTTT